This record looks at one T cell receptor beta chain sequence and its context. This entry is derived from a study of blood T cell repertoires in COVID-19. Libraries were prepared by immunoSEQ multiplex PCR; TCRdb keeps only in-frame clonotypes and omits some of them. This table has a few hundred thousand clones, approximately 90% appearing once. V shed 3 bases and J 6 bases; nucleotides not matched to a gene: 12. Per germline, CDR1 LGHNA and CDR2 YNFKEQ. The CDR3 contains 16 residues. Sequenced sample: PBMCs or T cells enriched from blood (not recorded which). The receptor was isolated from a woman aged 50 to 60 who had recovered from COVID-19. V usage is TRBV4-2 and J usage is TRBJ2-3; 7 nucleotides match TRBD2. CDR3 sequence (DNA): TGTGCCAGCAGCCATACTGGGGCGGTGGGGGGGGATACGCAGTATTTT. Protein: CASSHTGAVGGDTQYF.